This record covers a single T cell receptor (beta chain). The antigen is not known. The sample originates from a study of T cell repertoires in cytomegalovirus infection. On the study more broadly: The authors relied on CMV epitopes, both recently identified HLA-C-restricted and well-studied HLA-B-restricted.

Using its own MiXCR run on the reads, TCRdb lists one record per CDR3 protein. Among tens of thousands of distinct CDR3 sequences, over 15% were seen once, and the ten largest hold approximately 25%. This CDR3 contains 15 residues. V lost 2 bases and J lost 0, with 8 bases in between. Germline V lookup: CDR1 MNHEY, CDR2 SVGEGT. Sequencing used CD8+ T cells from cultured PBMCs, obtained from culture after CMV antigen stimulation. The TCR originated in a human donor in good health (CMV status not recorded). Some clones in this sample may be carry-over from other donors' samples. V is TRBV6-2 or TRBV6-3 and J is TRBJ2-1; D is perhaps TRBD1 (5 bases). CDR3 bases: TGTGCCAGCAGTTACCGAGACAGCTCCTACAATGAGCAGTTCTTC. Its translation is CASSYRDSSYNEQFF.